The sequence of this T cell receptor beta chain was determined in a study of response to subunit inactivated influenza vaccine. This CDR3 has 15 amino acids. The germline V gene encodes CDR1 LNHDA and CDR2 SQIVND (reference sequence). V shed 3 bases and J 2 bases; nucleotides not matched to a gene: 4. TCRdb reprocessed the RT-PCR reads via MiXCR and lists one record per CDR3 protein. The sample records about 540,000 distinct CDR3 sequences, under 30% being singletons. This same sample was also taken into another study, of T cells expressing NK-cell markers. That source adds: Scientists made TCR beta cDNA using 5'RACE template switching with UMIs. Beta-chain profiling covered CD3+CD56+NKG2C+, CD3+CD56+NKG2C- and CD3+CD56-NKG2C+ sorted subsets. Within the sequenced cohort of eight donors, seven exhibited HCMV seropositivity and one was seronegative. In a group of roughly 6 donors, dominant NKG2C+ clonotypes represented about 1.0-7.5% of CD8+ T cells. The study found these clonotypes also leading the CD3+CD56-NKG2C+ fraction in several donors.

This sequence originates from a middle-aged man who received an inactivated influenza vaccine. V usage is TRBV19 and J usage is TRBJ2-7; 10 bases are a match to TRBD2. The sample was CD4+ T cells sorted from PBMCs, taken 11 to 12 days after vaccination. This chain's CDR3 is CASSIRAGGTYEQYF. Written as DNA, the CDR3 is TGTGCCAGTAGTATCCGAGCGGGAGGGACCTACGAGCAGTACTTC.